Sequencing of this T cell receptor beta chain was carried out in a study of cytomegalovirus exposure and HLA in healthy donors. The germline V gene has CDR1 SGHAT and CDR2 FQNNGV. V was clipped by 0 bases and J by 5 bases, with 10 bases between them. The CDR3 runs 14 residues. In the PCR, 60 Vbeta and 13 Jbeta primers were used. Method: immunoSEQ multiplex PCR; TCRdb's copy keeps in-frame clones and lacks some. The data show over 150,000 clones, roughly 70% seen once. The sequenced material came from PBMCs. This receptor was obtained from a male donor in good health and CMV-seronegative. The rearrangement joins TRBV11-2 to TRBJ1-1; D not certain. Written as DNA, the CDR3 is TGTGCCAGCAGCTTAGATAGGAGGGAGACTGAAGCTTTCTTT. As protein: CASSLDRRETEAFF.